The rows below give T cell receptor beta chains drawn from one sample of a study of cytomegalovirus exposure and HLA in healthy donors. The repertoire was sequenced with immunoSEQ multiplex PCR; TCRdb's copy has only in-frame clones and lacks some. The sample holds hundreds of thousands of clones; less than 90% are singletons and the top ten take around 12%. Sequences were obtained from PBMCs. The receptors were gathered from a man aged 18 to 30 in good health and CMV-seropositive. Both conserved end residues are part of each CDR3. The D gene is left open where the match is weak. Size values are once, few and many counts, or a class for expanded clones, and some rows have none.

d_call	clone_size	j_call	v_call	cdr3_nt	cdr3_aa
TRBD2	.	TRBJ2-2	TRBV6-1	TGTGCCAGCAGACCTCCTAGCGGAACCGGGGAGCTGTTTTTT	CASRPPSGTGELFF
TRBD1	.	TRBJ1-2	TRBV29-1	TGCAGCGTTGGTCCGACAGGGGACGTATATGGCTACACCTTC	CSVGPTGDVYGYTF
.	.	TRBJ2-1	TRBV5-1	TGCGCCAGCAGCCATGAATTCACCGGCCAGTTCTTC	CASSHEFTGQFF
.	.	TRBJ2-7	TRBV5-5	TGTGCCAGCAGCGTCACCGGGACACATTACGAGCAGTACTTC	CASSVTGTHYEQYF
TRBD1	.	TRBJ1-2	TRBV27	TGTGCCAGCAGCCGGGACAGGGGATTTTTCTATGGCTACACCTTC	CASSRDRGFFYGYTF
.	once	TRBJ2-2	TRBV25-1	TGTGCCAGCAGTGAATTAAAGGAATCCGGGGAGCTGTTTTTT	CASSELKESGELFF
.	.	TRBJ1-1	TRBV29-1	TGCAGCGTTGATTACAATCGGGGATTGGGAGCTTTCTTT	CSVDYNRGLGAFF
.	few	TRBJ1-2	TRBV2	TGTGCCAGCGGCCAACCCCCCTATGGCTACACCTTC	CASGQPPYGYTF
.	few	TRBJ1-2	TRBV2	TGTGCCAGCAGTGAAATCAGGGGCGATGGCTACACCTTC	CASSEIRGDGYTF
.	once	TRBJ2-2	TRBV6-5	TGTGCCAGCAGTCCCCGCCGGAGGCACACCGGGGAGCTGTTTTTT	CASSPRRRHTGELFF
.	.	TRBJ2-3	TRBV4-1	TGCGCCAGCAGCTTTCGTTGGGAGCAGTTTGATAGCACAGATACGCAGTATTTT	CASSFRWEQFDSTDTQYF
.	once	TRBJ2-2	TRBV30	TGTGCCTGGAGCCGTACAGCCCTGCTCTCCGGGGAGCTGTTTTTT	CAWSRTALLSGELFF
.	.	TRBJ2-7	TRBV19	TGTGCCAGTAGTATAGCTGGGAGGACTTACGAGCAGTACTTC	CASSIAGRTYEQYF
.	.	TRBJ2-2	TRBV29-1	TGCAGCGTTACCGCGAACACCGGGGAGCTGTTTTTT	CSVTANTGELFF
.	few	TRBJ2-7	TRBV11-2	TGTGCCAGCAGCCAACTAGTAGCCTACGAGCAGTACTTC	CASSQLVAYEQYF
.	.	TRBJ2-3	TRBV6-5	TGTGCCAGCAGACGAGCCACCAGGGAAACGCAGTATTTT	CASRRATRETQYF
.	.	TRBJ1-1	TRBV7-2	TGTGCCAGCAGCTTACTGGGCCACACTGAAGCTTTCTTT	CASSLLGHTEAFF
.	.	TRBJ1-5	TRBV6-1	TGTGCCAGCAGTGAAGTCCAGGCCAATCAGCCCCAGCATTTT	CASSEVQANQPQHF
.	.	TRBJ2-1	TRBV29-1	TGCAGCGCCCTTCGAGGGGGAGTGTATGAGCAGTTCTTC	CSALRGGVYEQFF
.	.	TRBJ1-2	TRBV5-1	TGCGCCAGCAGCGTTGGTGGACAGCAGTCCTCCTATGGCTACACCTTC	CASSVGGQQSSYGYTF
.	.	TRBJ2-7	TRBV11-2	TGTGCCAGCAGCCCCTCCGGACGTAGATACGAGCAGTACTTC	CASSPSGRRYEQYF
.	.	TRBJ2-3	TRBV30	TGTGCCTGGAGGGCCATAACCAGCACAGATACGCAGTATTTT	CAWRAITSTDTQYF
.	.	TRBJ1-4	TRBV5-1	TGCGCCAGCAGTCGGGGTGGAAATGAAAAACTGTTTTTT	CASSRGGNEKLFF
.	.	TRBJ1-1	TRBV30	TGTGCCTGGAGTGGGGATACGTACGGTGAAGCTTTCTTT	CAWSGDTYGEAFF
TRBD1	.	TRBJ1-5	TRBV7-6	TGTGCCAGCAGCTTGACTAAAGGGGGCGGGCAGCCCCAGCATTTT	CASSLTKGGGQPQHF
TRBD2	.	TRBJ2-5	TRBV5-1	TGCGCCAGCAGCTTATTAGCGGGAGTCGGTCAAGAGACCCAGTACTTC	CASSLLAGVGQETQYF
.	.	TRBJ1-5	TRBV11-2	TGTGCCAGCAGCTTAGCACAGCACAATCAGCCCCAGCATTTT	CASSLAQHNQPQHF
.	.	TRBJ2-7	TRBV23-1	TGCGCCAGCAGTCGACCCTACGAGCAGTACTTC	CASSRPYEQYF
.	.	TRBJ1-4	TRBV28	TGTGCCAGCAGTTTGTATTCCAGGAGGAATGAAAAACTGTTTTTT	CASSLYSRRNEKLFF
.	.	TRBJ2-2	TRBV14	TGTGCCAGCAGCCCTTATGATCGGGTTGTTGACACCGGGGAGCTGTTTTTT	CASSPYDRVVDTGELFF
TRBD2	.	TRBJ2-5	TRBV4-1	TGCGCCAGCAGCCAATCTCCACTAGCGGGCCCCGAGACCCAGTACTTC	CASSQSPLAGPETQYF
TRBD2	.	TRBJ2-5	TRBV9	TGTGCCAGCAGCGCCCTAGCGGGAGTAATGGAGACCCAGTACTTC	CASSALAGVMETQYF
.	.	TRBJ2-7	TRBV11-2	TGTGCCAGCAGCCAGAGGTCCGGCGACTCCTACGAGCAGTACTTC	CASSQRSGDSYEQYF
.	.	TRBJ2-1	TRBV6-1	TGTGCCAGCAGTGAAGTACGACAGAACAATGAGCAGTTCTTC	CASSEVRQNNEQFF
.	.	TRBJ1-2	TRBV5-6	TGTGCCAGCAGCTTCAAACAGGGCAGGGGCTACACCTTC	CASSFKQGRGYTF
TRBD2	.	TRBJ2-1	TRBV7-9	TGTGCCAGCAGCTCCCCTGCGGGAGGGCTCTACAATGAGCAGTTCTTC	CASSSPAGGLYNEQFF
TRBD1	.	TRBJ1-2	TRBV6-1	TGTGCCAGCAGTCAGGGACAGGGGGCTCACTATGGCTACACCTTC	CASSQGQGAHYGYTF
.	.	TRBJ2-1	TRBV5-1	TGCGCCAGCAGCCAGCAGAGACTAGACAATGAGCAGTTCTTC	CASSQQRLDNEQFF
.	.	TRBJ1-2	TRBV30	TGTGCCTGGAGTGTAACCCCCGGGGTGTTTGGCTACACCTTC	CAWSVTPGVFGYTF
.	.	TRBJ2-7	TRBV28	TGTGCCAGCAGTTTTCGAGGCCCTAGCTCCTACGAGCAGTACTTC	CASSFRGPSSYEQYF
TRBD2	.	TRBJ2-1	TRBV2	TGTGCCAGCATGATAACTAGCGGGGCTTACAATGAGCAGTTCTTC	CASMITSGAYNEQFF
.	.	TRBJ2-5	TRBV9	TGTGCCAGCAGCGTAGGGTTTTCGGGCTGGGAGACCCAGTACTTC	CASSVGFSGWETQYF
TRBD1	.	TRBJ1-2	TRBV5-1	TGCGCCAGCAGCGGGGACAGGGATGGCTACACCTTC	CASSGDRDGYTF
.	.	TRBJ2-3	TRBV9	TGTGCCAGCACTAAGATTAGCACAGATACGCAGTATTTT	CASTKISTDTQYF
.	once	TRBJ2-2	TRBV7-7	TGTGCCAGCAGCTTCGACCACACCGGGGAGCTGTTTTTT	CASSFDHTGELFF
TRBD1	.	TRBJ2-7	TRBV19	TGTGCCAGTAGTATTAACAGGGGGAACGAGCAGTACTTC	CASSINRGNEQYF